Each of the 14 T cell receptor beta chains below was sequenced from the same sample in a study of control samples from healthy donors and cancer patients. TCRdb's copy holds only in-frame clones and misses some; the assay was immunoSEQ multiplex PCR. The sample has 400,000 to 450,000 clones, around 90% seen once. Sequencing was carried out using PBMCs. The receptors originated from a man aged 40-50 years with head and neck cancer.

The J gene is TRBJ2-4, the V gene TRBV9; 11 bases match TRBD2. V trimming: 3 bases; J trimming: 0 bases; junction bases outside the gene matches: 5. From germline, CDR1 is SGDLS and CDR2 YYNGEE. The CDR3 extends over 17 amino acids. CDR3 sequence: CASSDDLAGGAKNIQYF. The CDR3 region has the DNA TGTGCCAGCAGCGATGACCTAGCGGGAGGAGCCAAAAACATTCAGTACTTC. Full variable domain (remainder filled in from reference TRBV9 and TRBJ2-4): DSGVTQTPKHLITATGQRVTLRCSPRSGDLSVYWYQQSLDQGLQFLIQYYNGEERAKGNILERFSAQQFPDLHSELNLSSLELGDSALYFCASSDDLAGGAKNIQYFGAGTRLSVL.

This sequence joins TRBV5-4 and TRBJ2-7; D uncertain. Germline CDR1 is SGHNT and CDR2 is YYREEE (reference sequence). V was shortened by 0 bases and J by 6 bases, with 19 bases between the two germline ends. This CDR3 contains 16 residues. CDR3 amino acids: CASSLGVPGTSGEQYF. As DNA, the CDR3 is TGTGCCAGCAGCTTGGGAGTTCCGGGTACGTCGGGCGAGCAGTACTTC.

The CDR3 loop is CASSKGPWDRGKVAGVNTQYF. The CDR3 DNA sequence: TGTGCCAGCAGCAAAGGGCCGTGGGACAGGGGCAAAGTAGCGGGAGTAAATACGCAGTATTTT. The V call is TRBV21-1, the J call TRBJ2-3; the table's D call, TRBD2, was not checked against the DNA. TRBV21-1 is noted as a pseudogene. CDR3 size: 21 residues.

V usage is TRBV28 and J usage is TRBJ2-7, with D uncertain. This CDR3 has 15 residues. Germline CDR1 and CDR2: MDHEN and SYDVKM. Trimming left V 7 bases short and J 3 bases short, with 19 bases between. CDR3 amino acids: CASTLTGLADYEQYF. The CDR3 DNA reads as TGTGCCAGCACCTTGACGGGCCTGGCGGACTACGAGCAGTACTTC.

The rearrangement uses TRBV2 and TRBJ2-1; TRBD2 is a possible D gene (5 bases). The length of the CDR3 is 14 residues. V shed 4 bases and J shed 3 bases, with 10 bases lying between them. Germline lookup yields CDR1 SNHLY and CDR2 FYNNEI. CDR3 DNA sequence: TGTGCCAGCAGTGCGGGAATCTTCTACAATGAGCAGTTCTTC. Protein sequence: CASSAGIFYNEQFF.

The chain combines TRBV29-1 with TRBJ2-1; D not resolved. The germline V gene has CDR1 SQVTM and CDR2 ANQGSEA. V was pared by 1 base and J by 0 bases, with 13 bases between. The CDR3 runs to 16 residues. CDR3 in DNA: TGCAGCGTTGAAGGATCTGACACCAGCTCCTACAATGAGCAGTTCTTC. Protein: CSVEGSDTSSYNEQFF.

V gene TRBV25-1 combines with J gene TRBJ1-2; D gene ambiguous. With 0 bases removed from V and 2 bases from J, the gap between germline ends came to 7 bases. Germline V gene sequence: CDR1 MGHDK, CDR2 SYGVNS. The CDR3 has 14 residues. This chain's CDR3 is CASSEYEGNYGYTF. The DNA of the CDR3 is TGTGCCAGCAGTGAATATGAGGGAAACTATGGCTACACCTTC.

The genes are TRBV5-6 and TRBJ1-1; the D is unclear. V was pared by 6 bases and J by 1 base, with 13 bases between. Germline CDR1 SGHDT, CDR2 YYEEEE. This CDR3 is 14 amino acids long. Written as DNA, the CDR3 is TGTGCCAGCACCCGTTTAGGAGGGAACACTGAAGCTTTCTTT. Translated, it gives CASTRLGGNTEAFF.

V and J are TRBV11-3 and TRBJ2-7, with D hard to call. Trimming shortened V by 2 bases and J by 2 bases, and 10 bases separated the two germline ends. The germline CDR1 and CDR2 sequences are SGHNT and YENEEA. This CDR3 comprises 14 residues. The CDR3 region is CASSLSVRPYEQYF. The CDR3 DNA follows: TGTGCCAGCAGCTTATCTGTCAGACCCTACGAGCAGTACTTC.

V usage is TRBV5-1 and J usage is TRBJ2-7, with 12 bases fitting TRBD1. J lost 0 bases, V lost 3 bases, and 4 bases had no gene match. Germline V lookup: CDR1 SGHRS, CDR2 YFSETQ. The length of the CDR3 is 16 residues. In DNA form, the CDR3 reads TGCGCCAGCAGCTCGGGACAGGGGGCGAGCTCCTACGAGCAGTACTTC. Translating gives CASSSGQGASSYEQYF. The full variable domain, with the rest looked up from reference TRBV5-1 and TRBJ2-7, is KAGVTQTPRYLIKTRGQQVTLSCSPISGHRSVSWYQQTPGQGLQFLFEYFSETQRNKGNFPGRFSGRQFSNSRSEMNVSTLELGDSALYLCASSSGQGASSYEQYFGPGTRLTVT.

This rearrangement joins TRBV19 to TRBJ2-3; no clear D gene. Trimming stripped 3 bases from V and 0 bases from J, with 10 bases between. CDR3 size: 15 residues. Germline V gene data show CDR1 as LNHDA and CDR2 as SQIVND (reference sequence). The CDR3 DNA reads as TGTGCCAGTAGTATGAAAAGGTATAGCACAGATACGCAGTATTTT. Its translation is CASSMKRYSTDTQYF.

The genes are TRBV7-9 and TRBJ1-5; D uncertain. The germline V gene encodes CDR1 SEHNR and CDR2 FQNEAQ (reference sequence). This CDR3 comprises 14 residues. V lost 3 bases and J 4 bases, leaving 10 bases between the germline ends. The CDR3 region is CASSFNGENQPQHF. CDR3 bases: TGTGCCAGCAGCTTTAACGGGGAGAATCAGCCCCAGCATTTT.

The chain carries TRBV6-5 and TRBJ2-7; D call uncertain. Between the trimmed V and J ends, which lost 2 bases and 3 bases, there was a span of 11 bases. Germline assignment: CDR1 MNHEY and CDR2 SVGAGI. The CDR3 has 14 residues. CDR3 loop: CASSYRPANYEQYF. In nucleotides, the CDR3 is TGTGCCAGCAGTTACCGTCCCGCAAACTACGAGCAGTACTTC.

To note about this clone: A read error may account for a junction end that differs from germline. The chain couples TRBV7-7 to TRBJ2-2; 15 nucleotides align to TRBD2. Germline V gives CDR1 SSHAT, CDR2 FNYEAQ (reference sequence). The CDR3 is 18 amino acids. DNA of the CDR3: TGTGCTAGCAGCACCCGGACTAGCGGGGGGGCGAACACCGGGGAGCTGTTTTTT. This encodes CASSTRTSGGANTGELFF.